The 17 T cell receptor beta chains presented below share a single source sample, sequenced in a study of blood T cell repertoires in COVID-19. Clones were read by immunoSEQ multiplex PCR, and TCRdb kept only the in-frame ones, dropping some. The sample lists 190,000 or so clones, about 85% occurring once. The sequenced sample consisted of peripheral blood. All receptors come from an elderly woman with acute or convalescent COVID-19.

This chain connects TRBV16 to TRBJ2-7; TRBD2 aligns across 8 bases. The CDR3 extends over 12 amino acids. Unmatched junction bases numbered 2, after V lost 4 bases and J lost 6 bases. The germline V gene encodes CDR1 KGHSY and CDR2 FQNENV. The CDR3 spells CASSPGGREQYF. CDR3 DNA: TGTGCCAGCAGCCCGGGGGGGCGCGAGCAGTACTTC.

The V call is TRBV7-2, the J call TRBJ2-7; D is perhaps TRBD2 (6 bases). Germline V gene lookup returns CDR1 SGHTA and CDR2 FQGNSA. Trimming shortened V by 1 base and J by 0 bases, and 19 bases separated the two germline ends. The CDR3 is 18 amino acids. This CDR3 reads CASSLDGGGIVFSYEQYF. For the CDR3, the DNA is TGTGCCAGCAGCTTAGACGGAGGCGGGATAGTTTTCTCCTACGAGCAGTACTTC.

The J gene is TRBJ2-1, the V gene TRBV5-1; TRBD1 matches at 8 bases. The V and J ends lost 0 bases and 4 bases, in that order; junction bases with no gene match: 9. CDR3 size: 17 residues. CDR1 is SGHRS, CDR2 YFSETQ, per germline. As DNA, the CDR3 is TGCGCCAGCAGCTTGGGTACCGGGACAGGCGCGTACAATGAGCAGTTCTTC. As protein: CASSLGTGTGAYNEQFF.

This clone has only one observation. Here the CDR3 DNA reads TGTGCCAGCAGTGACACGAGCTATGGCTACACCTTC. Protein sequence: CASSDTSYGYTF. The chain links TRBV12-3 or TRBV12-4 to TRBJ1-2; D gene unclear. The V end was cut by 5 bases, the J end by 4 bases, with 8 bases between. The CDR3 loop spans 12 amino acids.

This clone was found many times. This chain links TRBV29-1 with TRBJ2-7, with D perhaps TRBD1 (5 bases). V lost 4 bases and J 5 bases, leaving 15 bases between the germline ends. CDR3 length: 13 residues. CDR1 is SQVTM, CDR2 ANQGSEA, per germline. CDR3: CSVAGRTMNEQYF. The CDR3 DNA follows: TGCAGCGTTGCTGGGCGGACAATGAACGAGCAGTACTTC.

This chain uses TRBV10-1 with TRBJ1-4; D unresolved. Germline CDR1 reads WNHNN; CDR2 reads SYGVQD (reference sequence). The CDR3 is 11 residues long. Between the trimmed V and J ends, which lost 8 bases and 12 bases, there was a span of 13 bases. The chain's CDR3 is CASPTLGQLFF. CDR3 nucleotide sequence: TGCGCCAGCCCCACTCTTGGGCAACTGTTTTTT.

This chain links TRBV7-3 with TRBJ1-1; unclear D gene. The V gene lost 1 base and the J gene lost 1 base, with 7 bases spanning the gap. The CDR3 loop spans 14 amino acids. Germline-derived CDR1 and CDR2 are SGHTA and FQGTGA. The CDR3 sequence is CASSLSGQNTEAFF. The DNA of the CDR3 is TGTGCCAGCAGCTTAAGCGGGCAGAACACTGAAGCTTTCTTT.

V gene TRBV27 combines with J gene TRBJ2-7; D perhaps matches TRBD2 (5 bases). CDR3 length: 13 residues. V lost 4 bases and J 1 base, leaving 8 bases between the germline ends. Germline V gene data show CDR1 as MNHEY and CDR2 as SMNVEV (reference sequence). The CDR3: CASSWTGSYEQYF. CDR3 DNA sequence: TGTGCCAGCAGTTGGACTGGATCCTACGAGCAGTACTTC.

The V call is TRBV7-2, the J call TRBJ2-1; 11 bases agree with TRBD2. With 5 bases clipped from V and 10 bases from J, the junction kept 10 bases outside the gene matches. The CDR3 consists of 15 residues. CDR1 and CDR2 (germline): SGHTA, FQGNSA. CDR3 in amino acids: CASSLPTSGDREQFF. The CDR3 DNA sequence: TGTGCCAGCAGCCTACCGACTAGCGGGGATAGGGAGCAGTTCTTC.

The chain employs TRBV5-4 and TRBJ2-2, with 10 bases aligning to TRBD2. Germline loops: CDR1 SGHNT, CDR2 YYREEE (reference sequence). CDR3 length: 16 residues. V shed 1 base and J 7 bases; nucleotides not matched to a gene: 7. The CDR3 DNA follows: TGTGCCAGCAGCTTGTGGATTAGCGGGGGGTACGGGGAGCTGTTTTTT. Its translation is CASSLWISGGYGELFF.

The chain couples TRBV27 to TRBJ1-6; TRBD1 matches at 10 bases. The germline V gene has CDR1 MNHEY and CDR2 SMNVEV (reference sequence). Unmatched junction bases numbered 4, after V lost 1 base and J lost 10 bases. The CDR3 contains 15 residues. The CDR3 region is CASSLWDRGSSPLHF. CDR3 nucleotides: TGTGCCAGCAGTTTATGGGACAGGGGTAGCTCACCCCTCCACTTT.

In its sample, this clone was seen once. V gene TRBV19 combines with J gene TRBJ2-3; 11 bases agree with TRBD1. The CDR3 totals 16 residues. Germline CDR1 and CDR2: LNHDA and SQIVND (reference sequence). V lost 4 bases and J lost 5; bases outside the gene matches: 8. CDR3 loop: CASSSTLDRGRDTQYF. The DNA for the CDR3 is TGTGCCAGTAGTAGTACTCTGGACAGGGGGCGAGATACGCAGTATTTT.

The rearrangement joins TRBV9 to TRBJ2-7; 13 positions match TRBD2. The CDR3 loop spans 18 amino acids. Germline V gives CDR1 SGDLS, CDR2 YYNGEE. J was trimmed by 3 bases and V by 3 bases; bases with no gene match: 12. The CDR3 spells CASSAELGTSGVGYEQYF. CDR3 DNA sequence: TGTGCCAGCAGCGCTGAACTGGGGACTAGCGGGGTAGGCTACGAGCAGTACTTC.

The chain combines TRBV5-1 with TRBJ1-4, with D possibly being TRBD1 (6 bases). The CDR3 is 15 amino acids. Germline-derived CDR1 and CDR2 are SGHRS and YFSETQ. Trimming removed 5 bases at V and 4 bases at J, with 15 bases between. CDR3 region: CASSLDSPHNEKLFF. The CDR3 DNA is TGCGCCAGCAGTCTGGACAGTCCCCATAATGAAAAACTGTTTTTT.

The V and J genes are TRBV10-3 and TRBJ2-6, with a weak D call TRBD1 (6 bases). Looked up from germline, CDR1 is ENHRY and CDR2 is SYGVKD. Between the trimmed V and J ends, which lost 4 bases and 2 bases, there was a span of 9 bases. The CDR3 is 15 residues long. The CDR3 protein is CAISAAGAGANVLTF. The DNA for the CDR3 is TGTGCCATCAGTGCCGCAGGGGCTGGGGCCAACGTCCTGACTTTC.

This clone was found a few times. CDR3 bases: TGTGCCTGTGAGGACAGGGAGGGTGAAGCTTTCTTT. This translates into CACEDREGEAFF. The chain couples TRBV7-9 to TRBJ1-1; 8 nucleotides align to TRBD1. CDR3 length: 12 residues. Germline V gene data show CDR1 as SEHNR and CDR2 as FQNEAQ (reference sequence). With 11 bases clipped from V and 7 bases from J, the junction kept 9 bases outside the gene matches.

This CDR3 reads CASSLGRSSYEQYF. The DNA for the CDR3 is TGTGCCAGCAGCTTAGGGCGGAGCTCCTACGAGCAGTACTTC. The J gene is TRBJ2-7, the V gene TRBV7-9; D ambiguous. Germline assignment: CDR1 SEHNR and CDR2 FQNEAQ (reference sequence). The CDR3 loop spans 14 amino acids. The V end was cut by 1 base, the J end by 0 bases, with 7 bases between.